This TCR beta chain came from a study of PD-1 blockade in classical Hodgkin lymphoma. Some clones are missing from TCRdb's copy, which holds only in-frame ones; the method was immunoSEQ multiplex PCR. The table shows around 28,000 clones, with around 84% occurring only once. Study-wide points: Exclusion removed patients who began nivolumab under 1 year after ASCT.

The time point: cycle 4 day 1 (C4D1), after more than 5 weeks of nivolumab. Autologous stem cell transplantation was followed by relapse in every patient, and brentuximab vedotin exposure varied. The CD4+ T cells used were purified from thawed PBMCs through magnetic negative selection. Reported best responses ranged across complete response, partial response or progressive disease. Germline V gene sequence: CDR1 LNHDA, CDR2 SQIVND (reference sequence). V gave up 7 bases and J gave up 4 bases, with 16 bases separating them. CDR3 length: 14 residues. This clone was recorded a few times. Its antigen is as yet unknown.

The chain joins TRBV19 to TRBJ2-5, with D perhaps TRBD2 (5 bases). The material sequenced was CD4+ T cells from blood, taken before the fourth cycle of nivolumab. The receptor comes from a human donor with classical Hodgkin lymphoma. The DNA for the CDR3 is TGTGCCAGTACTCCCGGGTCGGGATCAGAGACCCAGTACTTC. Translation gives CASTPGSGSETQYF.